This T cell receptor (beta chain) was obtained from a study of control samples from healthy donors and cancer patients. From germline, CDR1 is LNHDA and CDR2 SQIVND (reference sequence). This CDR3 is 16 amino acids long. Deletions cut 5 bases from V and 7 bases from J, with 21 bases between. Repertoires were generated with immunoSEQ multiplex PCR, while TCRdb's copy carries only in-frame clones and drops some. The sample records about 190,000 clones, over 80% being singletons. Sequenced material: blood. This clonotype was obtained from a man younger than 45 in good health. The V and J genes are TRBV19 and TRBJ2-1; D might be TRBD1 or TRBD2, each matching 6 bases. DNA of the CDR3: TGTGCCAGTAGTTTGGGGGGCCGCTCTCTGGGAAATGAGCAGTTCTTC. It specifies CASSLGGRSLGNEQFF. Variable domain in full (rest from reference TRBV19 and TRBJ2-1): DGGITQSPKYLFRKEGQNVTLSCEQNLNHDAMYWYRQDPGQGLRLIYYSQIVNDFQKGDIAEGYSVSREKKESFPLTVTSAQKNPTAFYLCASSLGGRSLGNEQFFGPGTRLTVL.